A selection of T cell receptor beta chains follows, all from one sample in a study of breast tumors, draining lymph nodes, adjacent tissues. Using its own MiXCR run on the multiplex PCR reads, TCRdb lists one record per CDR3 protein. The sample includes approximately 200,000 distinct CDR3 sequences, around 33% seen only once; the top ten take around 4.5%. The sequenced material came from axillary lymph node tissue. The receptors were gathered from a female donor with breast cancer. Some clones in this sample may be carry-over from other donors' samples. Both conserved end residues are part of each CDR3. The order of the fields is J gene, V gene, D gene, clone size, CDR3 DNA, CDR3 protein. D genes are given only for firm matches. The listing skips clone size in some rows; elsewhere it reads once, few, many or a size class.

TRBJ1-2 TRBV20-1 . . TGCAGTGCTAGAGGGAGAACGCAGGGACACACCTTC CSARGRTQGHTF
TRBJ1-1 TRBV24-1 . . TGTGCCACCAGTGATGGCAGGGGATGGACTGAAGCTTTCTTT CATSDGRGWTEAFF
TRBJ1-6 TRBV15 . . TGTGCCACCAGCAGCGACAGAAGGGCCACGAGTTCACCCCTCCACTTT CATSSDRRATSSPLHF
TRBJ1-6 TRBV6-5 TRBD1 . TGTGCCAGCAGTTACTTCGGGACAGCAAATTCACCCCTCCACTTT CASSYFGTANSPLHF
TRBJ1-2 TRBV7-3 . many TGTGCCAGCAGCTCCCCCACGGGCAGCGGCTACACCTTC CASSSPTGSGYTF
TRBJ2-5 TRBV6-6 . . TGTGCCAGCTCGCCAGGGGGGATAGAGACCCAGTACTTC CASSPGGIETQYF
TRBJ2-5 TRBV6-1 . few TGTGCCAGCAGTGAAGGTGGCGGGGCCTCCCAAGAGCCCCAGTACTTC CASSEGGGASQEPQYF
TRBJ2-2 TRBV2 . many TGTGCCAGCAGTGACAGGGGTGAGGAGCTGTTTTTT CASSDRGEELFF
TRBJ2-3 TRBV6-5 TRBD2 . TGTGCCAGCAGTCACCGACTAGGACTAGCGGGGACGAGGGGGACGCAGTATTTT CASSHRLGLAGTRGTQYF
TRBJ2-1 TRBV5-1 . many TGCGCCAGCAGCTTGGGGGACGTTTACAATGAGCAGTTCTTC CASSLGDVYNEQFF
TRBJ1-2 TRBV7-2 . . TGTGCCGGCAGCTCCCAGAGGGGGTTAGGCTCCACCTTC CAGSSQRGLGSTF
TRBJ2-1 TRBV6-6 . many TGTGCCAGCAGTTACACCAGGGATGAGCAGTTCTTC CASSYTRDEQFF
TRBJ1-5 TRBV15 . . TGTGCCACCAGCTCTCGTAGAGGCGGGCAGATTGGTAATCGGCCCCAGCATTTT CATSSRRGGQIGNRPQHF
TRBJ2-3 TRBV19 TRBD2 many TGTGCCAGTAGTAGGGGACTAGCGGGGACTAACACAGATACGCAGTATTTT CASSRGLAGTNTDTQYF
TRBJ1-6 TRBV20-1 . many TGCAGTGCTAGAGTTGGTGGGGCGAACTCCTATAATTCACCCCTCCACTTT CSARVGGANSYNSPLHF